Listed below are T cell receptor beta chains from one sample, sequenced in a study of PD-1 blockade in classical Hodgkin lymphoma. Only in-frame clones appear in the TCRdb table, and some are missing; sequencing was by immunoSEQ multiplex PCR. This sample has under 65,000 clones, with around 91% found just once. Source: peripheral blood mononuclear cells (PBMCs), taken at baseline. The receptors here all came from a human donor with classical Hodgkin lymphoma. CDR3s include the opening cysteine and the closing phenylalanine or tryptophan. Fields, in order: D gene, clone size, J gene, V gene, CDR3 DNA, CDR3 protein. A D gene is named only where the DNA matches it firmly. Not every row has a clone size; where given, it reads once, few, many or a size class.

d_gene: NA; abundance: NA; j_gene: TRBJ2-3; v_gene: TRBV13; CDR3nt: TGTGCCAGCAGCTTACCCCTGGACAGAAGCACAGATACGCAGTATTTT; CDR3aa: CASSLPLDRSTDTQYF
d_gene: TRBD2; abundance: NA; j_gene: TRBJ2-5; v_gene: TRBV9; CDR3nt: TGTGCCAGCAGCGAATTCCCTAGCGGGGTAGAGACCCAGTACTTC; CDR3aa: CASSEFPSGVETQYF
d_gene: TRBD2; abundance: few; j_gene: TRBJ2-1; v_gene: TRBV16; CDR3nt: TGTGCCAGCAGCCAATCGGGAGGGTACAATGAGCAGTTCTTC; CDR3aa: CASSQSGGYNEQFF
d_gene: TRBD1; abundance: NA; j_gene: TRBJ1-5; v_gene: TRBV2; CDR3nt: TGTGCCAGCCGGGACAGGGCTCAGCCCCAGCATTTT; CDR3aa: CASRDRAQPQHF
d_gene: NA; abundance: few; j_gene: TRBJ1-1; v_gene: TRBV19; CDR3nt: TGTGCCAGTAGTAGCCTTCGTCGGCCTGAAGCTTTCTTT; CDR3aa: CASSSLRRPEAFF
d_gene: TRBD1; abundance: NA; j_gene: TRBJ2-7; v_gene: TRBV9; CDR3nt: TGTGCCAGCAGCCCGGGGGACAGGGCATCCTACGAGCAGTACTTC; CDR3aa: CASSPGDRASYEQYF
d_gene: NA; abundance: NA; j_gene: TRBJ2-3; v_gene: TRBV5-8; CDR3nt: TGTGCCAGCAGCTTGGGCCAGGGAAGGACAGATACGCAGTATTTT; CDR3aa: CASSLGQGRTDTQYF
d_gene: TRBD1; abundance: NA; j_gene: TRBJ1-2; v_gene: TRBV4-1; CDR3nt: TGCGCCAGCAGCCAAGAGAGGGTGGACAGGGTTCGAGGCTACACCTTC; CDR3aa: CASSQERVDRVRGYTF
d_gene: NA; abundance: NA; j_gene: TRBJ2-1; v_gene: TRBV7-2; CDR3nt: TGTGCCAGCAGCCCAAGGGGGGGGCTTCATGAGCAGTTCTTC; CDR3aa: CASSPRGGLHEQFF
d_gene: NA; abundance: NA; j_gene: TRBJ1-4; v_gene: TRBV6-1; CDR3nt: TGTGCCAGCAGTGCGGGGGGGGGTGAAAAACTGTTTTTT; CDR3aa: CASSAGGGEKLFF
d_gene: TRBD1; abundance: NA; j_gene: TRBJ1-2; v_gene: TRBV5-1; CDR3nt: TGCGCCAGCAGCTTATCTACAGGGGGCGGCCCACGCTACACCTTC; CDR3aa: CASSLSTGGGPRYTF
d_gene: NA; abundance: few; j_gene: TRBJ1-5; v_gene: TRBV7-6; CDR3nt: TGTGCCAGCAGCTTATCACCCAATCAGCCCCAGCATTTT; CDR3aa: CASSLSPNQPQHF
d_gene: NA; abundance: once; j_gene: TRBJ2-5; v_gene: TRBV6-1; CDR3nt: TGTGCCAGCAGCCCTGACGGACTCCCCCAAGAGACCCAGTACTTC; CDR3aa: CASSPDGLPQETQYF
d_gene: NA; abundance: NA; j_gene: TRBJ1-4; v_gene: TRBV6-5; CDR3nt: TGTGCCAGCAGTTACTCGAGGGGGGCGCCTAATGAAAAACTGTTTTTT; CDR3aa: CASSYSRGAPNEKLFF
d_gene: TRBD1; abundance: NA; j_gene: TRBJ1-2; v_gene: TRBV4-2; CDR3nt: TGTGCCAGCAGCCAAAAGGGGGCAGGGGATGGCTACACCTTC; CDR3aa: CASSQKGAGDGYTF
d_gene: NA; abundance: NA; j_gene: TRBJ2-7; v_gene: TRBV29-1; CDR3nt: TGCAGCGTTGTCGGGGGGCACTCCTACGAGCAGTACTTC; CDR3aa: CSVVGGHSYEQYF
d_gene: NA; abundance: NA; j_gene: TRBJ1-1; v_gene: TRBV7-2; CDR3nt: TGTGCCAGCAGCTTAGCCAGGGTTGACACTGAAGCTTTCTTT; CDR3aa: CASSLARVDTEAFF
d_gene: NA; abundance: NA; j_gene: TRBJ1-5; v_gene: TRBV30; CDR3nt: TGTGCCTGGAGTGTAGGCAGTTGGGCTAGCAATCAGCCCCAGCATTTT; CDR3aa: CAWSVGSWASNQPQHF
d_gene: NA; abundance: NA; j_gene: TRBJ1-6; v_gene: TRBV6-1; CDR3nt: TGTGCCAGCAGAGAGGACTTTAATTCACCCCTCCACTTT; CDR3aa: CASREDFNSPLHF
d_gene: NA; abundance: NA; j_gene: TRBJ2-2; v_gene: TRBV10-3; CDR3nt: TGTGCCATGAGGAGATACACCGGGGAGCTGTTTTTT; CDR3aa: CAMRRYTGELFF
d_gene: NA; abundance: NA; j_gene: TRBJ2-7; v_gene: TRBV10-3; CDR3nt: TGTGCCATCTCGGGTGGGGACTCCACCTCCTACGAGCAGTACTTC; CDR3aa: CAISGGDSTSYEQYF
d_gene: NA; abundance: NA; j_gene: TRBJ2-3; v_gene: TRBV19; CDR3nt: TGTGCCAGTAGTATATTATGGGGTAATACAGATACGCAGTATTTT; CDR3aa: CASSILWGNTDTQYF
d_gene: TRBD2; abundance: few; j_gene: TRBJ2-1; v_gene: TRBV6-6; CDR3nt: TGTGCCAGCAGTTACAATGGACTAGCGAGTGCTGAGCAGTTCTTC; CDR3aa: CASSYNGLASAEQFF
d_gene: TRBD1; abundance: NA; j_gene: TRBJ2-7; v_gene: TRBV5-1; CDR3nt: TGCGCCAGCAGCGCAGAGGGGGCCCAAATTGCTAGCTCCTACGAGCAGTACTTC; CDR3aa: CASSAEGAQIASSYEQYF
d_gene: NA; abundance: NA; j_gene: TRBJ2-1; v_gene: TRBV12-2; CDR3nt: TGTGCAAGTCGCTTAAGCCGGATCAATGAGCAGTTCTTC; CDR3aa: CASRLSRINEQFF
d_gene: TRBD1; abundance: NA; j_gene: TRBJ1-2; v_gene: TRBV13; CDR3nt: TGTGCCAGCAGCTTCCGGACAGGGGGGCCTGGCTACACCTTC; CDR3aa: CASSFRTGGPGYTF
d_gene: NA; abundance: NA; j_gene: TRBJ2-7; v_gene: TRBV28; CDR3nt: TGTGCCAGCACCGGGGGCAGTGAGCAGTACTTC; CDR3aa: CASTGGSEQYF
d_gene: NA; abundance: NA; j_gene: TRBJ1-4; v_gene: TRBV7-9; CDR3nt: TGTGCCAGCAGCCCCCCGGGGAGGGATAATGAAAAACTGTTTTTT; CDR3aa: CASSPPGRDNEKLFF
d_gene: TRBD1; abundance: NA; j_gene: TRBJ1-2; v_gene: TRBV6-1; CDR3nt: TGTGCCAGCAGATTAACAGGGGGCAGGGGCTACACCTTC; CDR3aa: CASRLTGGRGYTF
d_gene: TRBD1; abundance: few; j_gene: TRBJ1-2; v_gene: TRBV2; CDR3nt: TGTGCCAGCAGACCCCCGACAGGGGCTGGCTACACCTTC; CDR3aa: CASRPPTGAGYTF
d_gene: NA; abundance: NA; j_gene: TRBJ2-2; v_gene: TRBV7-7; CDR3nt: TGTGCTAGCAGCTTAGGACGGACTGGGGAGCTGTTTTTT; CDR3aa: CASSLGRTGELFF
d_gene: NA; abundance: NA; j_gene: TRBJ1-4; v_gene: TRBV5-1; CDR3nt: TGCGCCAGCAGCTTGGTTGGGCCTGGGGAACTGTTTTTT; CDR3aa: CASSLVGPGELFF
d_gene: TRBD1; abundance: NA; j_gene: TRBJ1-3; v_gene: TRBV19; CDR3nt: TGTGCCACCAACCCGGACAGGAGCTCTGGAAACACCATATATTTT; CDR3aa: CATNPDRSSGNTIYF
d_gene: NA; abundance: NA; j_gene: TRBJ2-7; v_gene: TRBV13; CDR3nt: TGTGCCAGCAGCTTAGGCCGGGGGGCCATGGACGAGCAGTACTTC; CDR3aa: CASSLGRGAMDEQYF
d_gene: NA; abundance: NA; j_gene: TRBJ2-1; v_gene: TRBV4-2; CDR3nt: TGTGCCAGCACTCCTCCAGGGGGGGGCTTGGTCGGTGAGCAGTTCTTC; CDR3aa: CASTPPGGGLVGEQFF
d_gene: NA; abundance: NA; j_gene: TRBJ2-7; v_gene: TRBV5-1; CDR3nt: TGCGCCAGCAGCTTGGATGCGGGTCTTAACGAGCAGTACTTC; CDR3aa: CASSLDAGLNEQYF
d_gene: TRBD2; abundance: NA; j_gene: TRBJ2-3; v_gene: TRBV5-1; CDR3nt: TGCGCCAGCAGCTTAAGCCCTAGCGGGACCACAGATACGCAGTATTTT; CDR3aa: CASSLSPSGTTDTQYF
d_gene: NA; abundance: once; j_gene: TRBJ2-2; v_gene: TRBV7-6; CDR3nt: TGTGCCAGCAGCTCGGGGGGCATCACCGGGGAGCTGTTTTTT; CDR3aa: CASSSGGITGELFF
d_gene: TRBD1; abundance: NA; j_gene: TRBJ1-3; v_gene: TRBV2; CDR3nt: TGTGCCAGCAGTTTAAGGACAGGGCCGGGAAACACCATATATTTT; CDR3aa: CASSLRTGPGNTIYF
d_gene: NA; abundance: NA; j_gene: TRBJ2-3; v_gene: TRBV5-1; CDR3nt: TGCGCCAGCAGGAACCCCCAGGGCACAGATACGCAGTATTTT; CDR3aa: CASRNPQGTDTQYF
d_gene: TRBD2; abundance: NA; j_gene: TRBJ2-3; v_gene: TRBV10-2; CDR3nt: TGCGCCAGCAGTGAGCAGCGGGGGTGGACAGATACGCAGTATTTT; CDR3aa: CASSEQRGWTDTQYF
d_gene: NA; abundance: NA; j_gene: TRBJ2-1; v_gene: TRBV9; CDR3nt: TGTGCCAGCAGCGTAGGAAGGGGGGAAGAGCAGTTCTTC; CDR3aa: CASSVGRGEEQFF
d_gene: NA; abundance: once; j_gene: TRBJ2-7; v_gene: TRBV10-3; CDR3nt: TGTGCCATCAGCGAGGGTCGAGGGGGCGAGCAGTACTTC; CDR3aa: CAISEGRGGEQYF
d_gene: NA; abundance: once; j_gene: TRBJ1-1; v_gene: TRBV5-6; CDR3nt: TGTGCCAGCAGCTTAAGGGGGTATTGGGTTGAAGCTTTCTTT; CDR3aa: CASSLRGYWVEAFF
d_gene: NA; abundance: NA; j_gene: TRBJ1-1; v_gene: TRBV10-3; CDR3nt: TGTGCCAGTGGGATCGGGTTGAACACTGAAGCTTTCTTT; CDR3aa: CASGIGLNTEAFF
d_gene: NA; abundance: NA; j_gene: TRBJ2-7; v_gene: TRBV4-1; CDR3nt: TGCGCCAGCAGCCAAGACCTTCGAGTAGCACCCTACGAGCAGTACTTC; CDR3aa: CASSQDLRVAPYEQYF
d_gene: NA; abundance: NA; j_gene: TRBJ1-5; v_gene: TRBV2; CDR3nt: TGTGCCAGCACTTCCGGCAGGACCTTTAGCAATCAGCCCCAGCATTTT; CDR3aa: CASTSGRTFSNQPQHF
d_gene: NA; abundance: NA; j_gene: TRBJ1-1; v_gene: TRBV2; CDR3nt: TGTGCCAGCAGCGCTCCTGGAGGGACGCCAGCTTTCTTT; CDR3aa: CASSAPGGTPAFF
d_gene: NA; abundance: NA; j_gene: TRBJ1-2; v_gene: TRBV7-6; CDR3nt: TGTGCCAGCAGCTTGGCAGCGGCATTCTATGGCTACACCTTC; CDR3aa: CASSLAAAFYGYTF
d_gene: TRBD1; abundance: NA; j_gene: TRBJ1-4; v_gene: TRBV30; CDR3nt: TGTGCTTATGACAGGGCCGGGGAAAAACTGTTTTTT; CDR3aa: CAYDRAGEKLFF
d_gene: NA; abundance: NA; j_gene: TRBJ1-6; v_gene: TRBV4-2; CDR3nt: TGTGCCAGCAGCCAAGAATTAACCTATAATTCACCCCTCCACTTT; CDR3aa: CASSQELTYNSPLHF